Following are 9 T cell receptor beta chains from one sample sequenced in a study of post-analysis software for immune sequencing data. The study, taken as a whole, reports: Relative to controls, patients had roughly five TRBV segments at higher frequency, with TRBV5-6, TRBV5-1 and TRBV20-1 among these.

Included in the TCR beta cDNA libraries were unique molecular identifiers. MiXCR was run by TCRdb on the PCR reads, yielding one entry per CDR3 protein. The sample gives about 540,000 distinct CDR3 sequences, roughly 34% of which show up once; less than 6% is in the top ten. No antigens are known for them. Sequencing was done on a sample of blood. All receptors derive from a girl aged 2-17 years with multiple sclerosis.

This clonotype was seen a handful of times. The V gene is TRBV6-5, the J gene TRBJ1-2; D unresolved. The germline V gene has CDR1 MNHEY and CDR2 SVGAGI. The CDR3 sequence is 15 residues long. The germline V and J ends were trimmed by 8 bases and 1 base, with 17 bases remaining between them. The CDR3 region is CASRISHTSNYGYTF. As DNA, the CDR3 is TGTGCCAGCCGGATTTCACACACGAGTAACTATGGCTACACCTTC.

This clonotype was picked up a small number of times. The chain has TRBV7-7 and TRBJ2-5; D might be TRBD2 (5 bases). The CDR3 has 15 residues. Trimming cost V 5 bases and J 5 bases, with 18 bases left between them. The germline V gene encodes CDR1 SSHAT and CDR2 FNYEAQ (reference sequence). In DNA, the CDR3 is TGTGCCAGCAGCCCCTCTCGCATCTGGGAGGAGACCCAGTACTTC. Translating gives CASSPSRIWEETQYF.

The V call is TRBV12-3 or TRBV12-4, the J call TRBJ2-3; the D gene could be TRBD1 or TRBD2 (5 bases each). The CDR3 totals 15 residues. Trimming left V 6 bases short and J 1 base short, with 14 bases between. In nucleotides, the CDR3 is TGTGCCAGCAGGGGACGAAGCCCAGGCACAGATACGCAGTATTTT. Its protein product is CASRGRSPGTDTQYF.

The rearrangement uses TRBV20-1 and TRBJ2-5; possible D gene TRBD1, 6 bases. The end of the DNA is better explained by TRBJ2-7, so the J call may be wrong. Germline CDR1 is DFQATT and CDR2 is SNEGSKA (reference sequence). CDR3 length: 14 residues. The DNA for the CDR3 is TGCAGTGCTAGGATGGGACAACATCCCTACGAGCAGTACTTC. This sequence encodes CSARMGQHPYEQYF.

The CDR3 sequence is CASSLWGAETQYF. The DNA for the CDR3 is TGTGCCAGCAGTTTATGGGGGGCAGAGACCCAGTACTTC. The rearrangement links TRBV27 to TRBJ2-5; tentatively, D is TRBD1 or TRBD2 (6 bases each). Trimming left V 1 base short and J 4 bases short, with 7 bases between. Looked up from germline, CDR1 is MNHEY and CDR2 is SMNVEV (reference sequence). The CDR3 consists of 13 residues.

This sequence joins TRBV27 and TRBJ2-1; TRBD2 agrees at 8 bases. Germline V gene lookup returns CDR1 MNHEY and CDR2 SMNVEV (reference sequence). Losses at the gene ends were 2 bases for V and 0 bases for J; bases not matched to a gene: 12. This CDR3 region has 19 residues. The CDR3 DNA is TGTGCCAGCAGTTTAAGTTCAGCGGGGGCCCTCAGCTCCTACAATGAGCAGTTCTTC. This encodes CASSLSSAGALSSYNEQFF.

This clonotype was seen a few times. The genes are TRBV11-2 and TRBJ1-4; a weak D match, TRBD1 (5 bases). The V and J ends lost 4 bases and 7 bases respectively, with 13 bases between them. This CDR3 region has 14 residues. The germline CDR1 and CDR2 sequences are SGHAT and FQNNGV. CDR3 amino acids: CASSSGSGGEKLFF. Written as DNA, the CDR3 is TGTGCCAGCAGCTCAGGGAGTGGAGGTGAAAAACTGTTTTTT.

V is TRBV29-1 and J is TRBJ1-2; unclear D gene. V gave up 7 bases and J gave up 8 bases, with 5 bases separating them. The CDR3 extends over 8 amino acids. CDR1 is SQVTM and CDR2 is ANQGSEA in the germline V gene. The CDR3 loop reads CSGGGYTF. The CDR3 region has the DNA TGCAGCGGTGGGGGCTACACCTTC.

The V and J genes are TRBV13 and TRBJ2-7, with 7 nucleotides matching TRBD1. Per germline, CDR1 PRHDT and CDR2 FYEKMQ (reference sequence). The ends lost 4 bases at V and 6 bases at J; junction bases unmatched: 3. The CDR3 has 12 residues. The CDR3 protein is CASSYHRGEQYF. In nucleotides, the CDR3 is TGTGCCAGCAGCTATCACAGGGGCGAGCAGTACTTC.